Listed below are T cell receptor beta chains from one sample, sequenced in a study of cytomegalovirus exposure and HLA in healthy donors. Sequencing was performed with immunoSEQ multiplex PCR; in TCRdb, only in-frame clones are kept and a portion is missing. The sample consists of 190,000 or so clones, around 81% of them appearing once. The sample consisted of PBMCs. The receptor set was obtained from a young woman in good health and CMV-seropositive. Each CDR3 is given with its conserved first and last residue. The D gene is left open where the match is weak. Size is stated for part of the rows, as once, few or many counts, or as a class when the clone is expanded.

>TRBJ1-5|TRBD1|TRBV6-6|few
TGTGCCAGCATCCGGGACAGGGAGGGCCAGCCCCAGCATTTT
CASIRDREGQPQHF
>TRBJ1-6|TRBD1|TRBV14|few
TGTGCCAGCAGCTGGGACAGGGGTAATTCACCCCTCCACTTT
CASSWDRGNSPLHF
>TRBJ1-1|-|TRBV18|-
TGTGCCAGCTCACCCTTGGACAGAGAGGTAGGGACTGAAGCTTTCTTT
CASSPLDREVGTEAFF
>TRBJ1-6|-|TRBV2|few
TGTGCCAGCAGCGGGACACGGGTGGATTCACCCCTCCACTTT
CASSGTRVDSPLHF
>TRBJ2-7|TRBD2|TRBV5-5|-
TGTGCCAGCAGCCCGGGGGGGGACCCCTACGAGCAGTACTTC
CASSPGGDPYEQYF
>TRBJ1-2|-|TRBV5-1|-
TGCGCCAGCAGCTTTGCAGGCGGGTATGGCTACACCTTC
CASSFAGGYGYTF
>TRBJ2-1|TRBD2|TRBV9|-
TGTGCCAGCAGCCCCGGGACTAGTGGCGGTGAGCAGTTCTTC
CASSPGTSGGEQFF
>TRBJ2-2|TRBD2|TRBV5-1|-
TGCGCCAGCAGCCCCCCAGGGCTAGCGGGGGGGTCCGGGGAGCTGTTTTTT
CASSPPGLAGGSGELFF
>TRBJ2-3|TRBD2|TRBV6-1|once
TGTGCCAGCAGACGTAGCGGGGGCACAGATACGCAGTATTTT
CASRRSGGTDTQYF
>TRBJ2-2|TRBD2|TRBV9|once
TGTGCCAGCACCCAGACGAGCGGGGTCAGCACCGGGGAGCTGTTTTTT
CASTQTSGVSTGELFF
>TRBJ2-3|TRBD2|TRBV10-3|-
TGTGCCACCGGGACTAGCGGGGGGGAATACACAGATACGCAGTATTTT
CATGTSGGEYTDTQYF
>TRBJ2-7|-|TRBV6-1|-
TGTGCCAGCAGTGCCCGGGACTCCTACGAGCAGTACTTC
CASSARDSYEQYF
>TRBJ2-5|-|TRBV2|once
TGTGCCACCTTCAAACTTGAGACCCAGTACTTC
CATFKLETQYF
>TRBJ1-1|-|TRBV7-9|-
TGTGCCAGCAGCGCCGACAGACTCGAAGCTTTCTTT
CASSADRLEAFF
>TRBJ1-5|-|TRBV19|once
TGTGCCAGTAGGATAGGGGCCGGCAATCAGCCCCAGCATTTT
CASRIGAGNQPQHF
>TRBJ2-3|TRBD1|TRBV27|-
TGTGCCTGGGGACAGGGAGTGAAGACAGATACGCAGTATTTT
CAWGQGVKTDTQYF
>TRBJ1-1|-|TRBV5-1|once
TGCGCCAGCAGCTTGGAGTTCGGGAACACTGAAGCTTTCTTT
CASSLEFGNTEAFF
>TRBJ2-7|TRBD1|TRBV9|-
TGTGCCAGCGGTAGGGGGGAGGGACAGGGAACCTCCGAGCAGTACTTC
CASGRGEGQGTSEQYF
>TRBJ1-4|TRBD1|TRBV29-1|-
TGCAGCGCAAAGGGGTCGGACAGGGGGACTGAAAAACTGTTTTTT
CSAKGSDRGTEKLFF
>TRBJ1-6|-|TRBV27|-
TGTGCCAGCAGTTGGTGGCCAGGGGATCCGATTAATTCACCCCTCCACTTT
CASSWWPGDPINSPLHF
>TRBJ1-5|-|TRBV18|-
TGTGCCAGCACAACAGGCGAGGATCAGCCCCAGCATTTT
CASTTGEDQPQHF
>TRBJ1-6|-|TRBV7-2|-
TGTGCCAGCAGGTCAGGGCCGAGCTCCTATAATTCACCCCTCCACTTT
CASRSGPSSYNSPLHF
>TRBJ2-1|TRBD2|TRBV5-1|-
TGCGCCAGCAGCGAAGCGGGGGGGCGCAATGAGCAGTTCTTC
CASSEAGGRNEQFF
>TRBJ1-2|TRBD1|TRBV27|-
TGTGCCAGCCACGCAGGGGGCGCGTATGGCTACACCTTC
CASHAGGAYGYTF
>TRBJ1-1|-|TRBV27|-
TGTGCCAGCAGTTTGGCCAGGCGGAACACTGAAGCTTTCTTT
CASSLARRNTEAFF
>TRBJ2-7|-|TRBV11-2|-
TGTGCCAGCAGCGGGGGGGACATCTACGAGCAGTACTTC
CASSGGDIYEQYF
>TRBJ2-6|-|TRBV10-3|-
TGTGCCATCAGGATACAGGGCTCTGGGGCCAACGTCCTGACTTTC
CAIRIQGSGANVLTF
>TRBJ1-2|TRBD1|TRBV27|-
TGTGCCAGCCGGGACAGACAATATGGCTACACCTTC
CASRDRQYGYTF
>TRBJ1-3|-|TRBV5-1|-
TGCGCCACTTTGTGCGTGTTGTGCTCTGGAAACACCATATATTTT
CATLCVLCSGNTIYF
>TRBJ2-3|-|TRBV7-2|once
TGTGCCAGCAGCTCCGGACTGGATACGCAGTATTTT
CASSSGLDTQYF
>TRBJ2-1|-|TRBV7-9|-
TGTGCCAGCAGCTTACGGGGGGCCGCGACCAATGAGCAGTTCTTC
CASSLRGAATNEQFF
>TRBJ2-3|TRBD1|TRBV5-6|-
TGTGCCAGCAGGCGGGACAGGGTAAAAGGTGGGCAGTATTTT
CASRRDRVKGGQYF
>TRBJ2-7|-|TRBV7-9|-
TGTGCCAGCAGCACCAACCGGGACACGGAGCAGTACTTC
CASSTNRDTEQYF
>TRBJ2-3|-|TRBV9|-
TGTGCCAGCAGCGTTAGCGGAGATACGCAGTATTTT
CASSVSGDTQYF
>TRBJ1-1|-|TRBV19|-
TGTGCCAGTAGTATTACTTCTACGGACACTGAAGCTTTCTTT
CASSITSTDTEAFF
>TRBJ1-1|-|TRBV19|-
TGTGCCAGTAAAGGGGTATCGGCGAACACTGAAGCTTTCTTT
CASKGVSANTEAFF
>TRBJ1-5|-|TRBV27|-
TGTGCCAGCCGACCCTCAGGGGTGCGCAATCAGCCCCAGCATTTT
CASRPSGVRNQPQHF
>TRBJ1-4|-|TRBV28|-
TGTGCCAGCAGCCCGGACAGCACTAATGAAAAACTGTTTTTT
CASSPDSTNEKLFF
>TRBJ2-1|TRBD2|TRBV11-2|-
TGTGCCAGTGCACTAGCGGGGGGGGCAGGTGTGCAGTTCTTC
CASALAGGAGVQFF
>TRBJ2-7|TRBD1|TRBV11-2|once
TGTGCCAGCAGCCAAGGCGGACAGGAAACCTACGAGCAGTACTTC
CASSQGGQETYEQYF
>TRBJ1-5|-|TRBV2|-
TGTGCCAGCGTACCGACTACATTTGGCAATCAGCCCCAGCATTTT
CASVPTTFGNQPQHF
>TRBJ1-1|TRBD1|TRBV2|-
TGTGCCAGCGCCGGGACAGGGGTGATCACTGAAGCTTTCTTT
CASAGTGVITEAFF
>TRBJ1-3|-|TRBV9|-
TGTGCCAGCAGCGTAGGGGCGGACAGCTCTGGAAACACCATATATTTT
CASSVGADSSGNTIYF
>TRBJ1-5|-|TRBV19|-
TGTGCCAGTAGTAGCAGGGAAGTGGGCAATCAGCCCCAGCATTTT
CASSSREVGNQPQHF
>TRBJ1-3|-|TRBV19|once
TGTGCCAGTAGTCGAGGGCTTATGATAAGCTCTGGAAACACCATATATTTT
CASSRGLMISSGNTIYF
>TRBJ2-7|-|TRBV6-1|-
TGTGCCACCAACTATCAGATCTCCTACGAGCAGTACTTC
CATNYQISYEQYF
>TRBJ1-4|TRBD1|TRBV4-2|-
TGTGCCAGCAGCCAAGAATCGGGGACAGCTAATGAAAAACTGTTTTTT
CASSQESGTANEKLFF
>TRBJ2-7|-|TRBV13|-
TGTGCCAGCAGCGACACCCCGCGGGACTACGAGCAGTACTTC
CASSDTPRDYEQYF
>TRBJ1-5|-|TRBV19|-
TGTGCCAGTAGTATAAAGTCCGGGGGTTGGAATCAGCCCCAGCATTTT
CASSIKSGGWNQPQHF
>TRBJ1-6|-|TRBV7-3|few
TGTGCCAGCAGCTTAATGGGGGGTCCCCTCCACTTT
CASSLMGGPLHF
>TRBJ2-3|TRBD2|TRBV19|once
TGTGCCAGTAGTACCATCGAGCGGGGGGGACTAGATACGCAGTATTTT
CASSTIERGGLDTQYF
>TRBJ1-2|-|TRBV2|-
TGTGCCAGCAGTGACCACACGTCTAACTATGGCTACACCTTC
CASSDHTSNYGYTF
>TRBJ2-5|-|TRBV18|-
TGTGCCAGCTCAGAGGACATTGGGATGGAGACCCAGTACTTC
CASSEDIGMETQYF
>TRBJ2-3|-|TRBV15|-
TGTGCCACCAGCAGAGATCGGAGGATAGTTGCAGATACGCAGTATTTT
CATSRDRRIVADTQYF
>TRBJ2-3|TRBD2|TRBV4-1|-
TGCGCCAGCAGCCAAGATCCTAGCGGGGGGCCAGATACGCAGTATTTT
CASSQDPSGGPDTQYF
>TRBJ1-1|-|TRBV25-1|-
TGTGCCAGCAGTGAAAGGCAGGCGAAGAACACTGAAGCTTTCTTT
CASSERQAKNTEAFF
>TRBJ2-1|TRBD1|TRBV19|-
TGTGCCAGTAGCGCCTGGGGACAGGGAGATTTTGAGCAGTTCTTC
CASSAWGQGDFEQFF
>TRBJ2-5|TRBD2|TRBV5-4|-
TGTGCCAGCAGCTCAATGAGCGGGGGAGAGACCCAGTACTTC
CASSSMSGGETQYF